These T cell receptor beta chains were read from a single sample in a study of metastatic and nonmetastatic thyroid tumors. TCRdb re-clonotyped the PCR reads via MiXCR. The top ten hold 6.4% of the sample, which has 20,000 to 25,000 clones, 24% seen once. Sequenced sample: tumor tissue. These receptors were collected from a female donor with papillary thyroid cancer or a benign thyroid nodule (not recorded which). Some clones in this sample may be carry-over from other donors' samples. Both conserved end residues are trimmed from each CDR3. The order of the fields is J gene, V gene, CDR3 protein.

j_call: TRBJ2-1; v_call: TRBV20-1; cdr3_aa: SAGTNHNEQF
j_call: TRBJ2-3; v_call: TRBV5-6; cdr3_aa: ASSSSGAGTDTQY
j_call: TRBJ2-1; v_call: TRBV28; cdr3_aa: ASSPGVAGSPYNEQF
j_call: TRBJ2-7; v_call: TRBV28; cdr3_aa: ASSGVLNHYEQY
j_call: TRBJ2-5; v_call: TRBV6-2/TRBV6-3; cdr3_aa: ASSANSAGGKTKY
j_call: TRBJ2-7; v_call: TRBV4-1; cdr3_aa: ASSQATPGGNEQY
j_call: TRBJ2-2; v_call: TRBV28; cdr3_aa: ARNLRGAESGELF
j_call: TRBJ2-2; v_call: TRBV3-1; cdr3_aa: ASSHHSVPGELF
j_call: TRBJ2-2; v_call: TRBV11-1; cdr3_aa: ASSLAGTGSVGELF
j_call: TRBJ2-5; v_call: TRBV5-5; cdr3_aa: ASSNRVSGIFETQY
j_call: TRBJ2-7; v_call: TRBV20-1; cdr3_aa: SARPPGHSYEQY
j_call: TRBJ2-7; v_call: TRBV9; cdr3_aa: ASSVGLSNEQY
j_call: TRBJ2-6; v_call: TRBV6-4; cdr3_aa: ASSPDSQSGANVLT
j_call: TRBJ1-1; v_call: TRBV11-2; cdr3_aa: ARTLGVPGTEAF
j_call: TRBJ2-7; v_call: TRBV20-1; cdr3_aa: SARNRDRGTYEQY
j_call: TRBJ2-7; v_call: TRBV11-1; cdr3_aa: ASSLAWGDGLQH
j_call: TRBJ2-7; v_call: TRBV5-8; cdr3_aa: SSSLAGCSWVNEQY
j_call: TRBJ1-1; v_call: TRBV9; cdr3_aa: ASSVGGMNTEAF
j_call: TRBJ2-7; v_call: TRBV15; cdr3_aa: ATSRCNKPGGDQY
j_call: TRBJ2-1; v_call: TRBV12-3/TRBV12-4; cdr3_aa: ASSPSCRAGSEQF
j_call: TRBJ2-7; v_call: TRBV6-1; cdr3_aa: ASRPREQDEQY
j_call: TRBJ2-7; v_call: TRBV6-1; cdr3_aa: ASKRQGNSYEQY
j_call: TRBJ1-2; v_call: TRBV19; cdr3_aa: STKTVSELGYT
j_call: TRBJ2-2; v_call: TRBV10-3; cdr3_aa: AISAGGSPTGELF
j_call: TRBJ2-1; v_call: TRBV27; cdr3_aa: ASSLERTGWNEQF
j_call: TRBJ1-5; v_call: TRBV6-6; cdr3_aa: ASSYDTGTGGQPQH
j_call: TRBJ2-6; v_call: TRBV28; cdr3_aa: ASSRDRVAGANVLT
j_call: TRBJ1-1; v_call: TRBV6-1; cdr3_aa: ASKAAFEAF
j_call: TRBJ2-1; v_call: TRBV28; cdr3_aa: ASSSWEGAINEQF
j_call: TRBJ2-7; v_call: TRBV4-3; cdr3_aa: ASSQDSGGLPGEQY
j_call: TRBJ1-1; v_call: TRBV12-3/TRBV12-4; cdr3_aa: ASTLAAEAF
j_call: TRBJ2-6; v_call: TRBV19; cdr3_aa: DSRSVDGANVLT
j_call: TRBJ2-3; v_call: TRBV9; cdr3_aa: ASSARAVSSTDTQY
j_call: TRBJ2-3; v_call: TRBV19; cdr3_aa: ATGTRSSTDTQY
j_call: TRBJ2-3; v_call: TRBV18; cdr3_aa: ASSEGTLDSDTQY
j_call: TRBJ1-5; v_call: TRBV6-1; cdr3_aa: ANHRLNSDSNQPQH
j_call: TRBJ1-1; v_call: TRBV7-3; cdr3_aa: ASSGRGSTEAF
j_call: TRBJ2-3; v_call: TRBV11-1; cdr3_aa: ASSLKDRGWDTQY
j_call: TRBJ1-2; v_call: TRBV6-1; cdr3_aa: ASSEDRGLGYT
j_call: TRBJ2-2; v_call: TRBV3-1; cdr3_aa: ASNSGTVAEELF